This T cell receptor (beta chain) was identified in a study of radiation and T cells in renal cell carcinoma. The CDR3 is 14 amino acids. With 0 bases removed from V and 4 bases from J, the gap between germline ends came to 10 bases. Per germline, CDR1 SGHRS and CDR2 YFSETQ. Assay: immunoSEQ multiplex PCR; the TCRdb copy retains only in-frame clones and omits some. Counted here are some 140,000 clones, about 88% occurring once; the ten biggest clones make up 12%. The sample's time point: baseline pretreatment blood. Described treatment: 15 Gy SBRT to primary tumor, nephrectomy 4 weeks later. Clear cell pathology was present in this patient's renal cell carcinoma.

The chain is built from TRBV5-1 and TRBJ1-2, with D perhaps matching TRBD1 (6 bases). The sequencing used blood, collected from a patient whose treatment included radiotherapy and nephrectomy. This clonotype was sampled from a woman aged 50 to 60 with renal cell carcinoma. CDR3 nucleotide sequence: TGCGCCAGCAGCTTGGGGGGGCCCAGCTATGGCTACACCTTC. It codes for CASSLGGPSYGYTF.